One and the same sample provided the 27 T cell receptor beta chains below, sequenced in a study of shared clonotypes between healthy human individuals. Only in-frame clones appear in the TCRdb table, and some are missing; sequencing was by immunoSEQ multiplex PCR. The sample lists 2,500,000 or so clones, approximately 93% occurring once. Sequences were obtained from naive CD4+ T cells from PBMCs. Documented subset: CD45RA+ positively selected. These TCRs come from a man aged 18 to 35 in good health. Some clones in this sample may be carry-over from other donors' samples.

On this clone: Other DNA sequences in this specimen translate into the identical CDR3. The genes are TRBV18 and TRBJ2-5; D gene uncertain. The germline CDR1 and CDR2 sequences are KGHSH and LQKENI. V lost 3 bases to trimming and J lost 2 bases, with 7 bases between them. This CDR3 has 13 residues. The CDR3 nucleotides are TGTGCCAGCTCACCGTCGCAGCAAGAGACCCAGTACTTC. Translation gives CASSPSQQETQYF.

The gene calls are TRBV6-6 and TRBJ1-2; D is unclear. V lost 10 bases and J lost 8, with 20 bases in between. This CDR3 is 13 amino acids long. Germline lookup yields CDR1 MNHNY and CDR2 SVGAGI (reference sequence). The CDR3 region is CATWNQLEAGYTF. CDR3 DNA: TGTGCCACCTGGAATCAACTTGAGGCCGGCTACACCTTC.

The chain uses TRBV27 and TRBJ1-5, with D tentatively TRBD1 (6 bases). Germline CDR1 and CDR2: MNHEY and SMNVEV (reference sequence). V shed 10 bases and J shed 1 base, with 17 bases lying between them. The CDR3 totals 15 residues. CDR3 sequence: CATQPWGASNQPQHF. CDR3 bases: TGTGCCACCCAGCCTTGGGGGGCGAGCAATCAGCCCCAGCATTTT.

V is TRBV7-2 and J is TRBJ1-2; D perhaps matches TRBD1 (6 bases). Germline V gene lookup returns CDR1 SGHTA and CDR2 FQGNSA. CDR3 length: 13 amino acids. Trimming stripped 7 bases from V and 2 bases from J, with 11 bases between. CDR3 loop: CASIPTGNYGYTF. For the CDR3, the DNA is TGTGCCAGCATACCAACAGGGAACTATGGCTACACCTTC. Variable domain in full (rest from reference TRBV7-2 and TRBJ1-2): GAGVSQSPSNKVTEKGKDVELRCDPISGHTALYWYRQSLGQGLEFLIYFQGNSAPDKSGLPSDRFSAERTGGSVSTLTIQRTQQEDSAVYLCASIPTGNYGYTFGSGTRLTVV.

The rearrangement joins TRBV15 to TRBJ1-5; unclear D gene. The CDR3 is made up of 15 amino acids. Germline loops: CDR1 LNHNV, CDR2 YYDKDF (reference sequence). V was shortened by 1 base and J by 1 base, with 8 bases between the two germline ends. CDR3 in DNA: TGTGCCACCAGCAGAGGTGGGCGGAGCAATCAGCCCCAGCATTTT. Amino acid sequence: CATSRGGRSNQPQHF.

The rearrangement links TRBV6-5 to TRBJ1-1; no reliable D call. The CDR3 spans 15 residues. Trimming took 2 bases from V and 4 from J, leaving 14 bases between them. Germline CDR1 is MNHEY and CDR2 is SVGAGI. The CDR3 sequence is CASSYLRTEGTEAFF. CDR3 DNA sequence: TGTGCCAGCAGTTACCTCCGGACTGAGGGCACTGAAGCTTTCTTT.

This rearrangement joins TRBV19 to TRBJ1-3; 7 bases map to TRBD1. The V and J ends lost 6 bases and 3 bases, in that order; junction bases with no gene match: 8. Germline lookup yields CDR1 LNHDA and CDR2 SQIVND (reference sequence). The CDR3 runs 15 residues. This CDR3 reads CASRPQGESGNTIYF. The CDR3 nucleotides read TGTGCCAGTAGGCCCCAGGGGGAAAGTGGAAACACCATATATTTT.

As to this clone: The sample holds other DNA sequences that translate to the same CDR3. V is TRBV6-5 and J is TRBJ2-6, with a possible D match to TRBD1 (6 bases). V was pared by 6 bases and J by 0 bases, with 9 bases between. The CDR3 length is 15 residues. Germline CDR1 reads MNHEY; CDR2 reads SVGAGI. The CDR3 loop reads CASRSRGSGANVLTF. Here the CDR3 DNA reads TGTGCCAGCAGGAGCAGGGGCTCTGGGGCCAACGTCCTGACTTTC.

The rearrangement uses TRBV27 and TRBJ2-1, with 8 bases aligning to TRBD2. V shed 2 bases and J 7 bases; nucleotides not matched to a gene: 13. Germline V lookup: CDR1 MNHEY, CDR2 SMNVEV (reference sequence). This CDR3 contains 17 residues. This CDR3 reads CASSLGPGLVSGNEQFF. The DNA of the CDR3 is TGTGCCAGCAGTTTAGGTCCGGGACTAGTGTCGGGGAATGAGCAGTTCTTC.

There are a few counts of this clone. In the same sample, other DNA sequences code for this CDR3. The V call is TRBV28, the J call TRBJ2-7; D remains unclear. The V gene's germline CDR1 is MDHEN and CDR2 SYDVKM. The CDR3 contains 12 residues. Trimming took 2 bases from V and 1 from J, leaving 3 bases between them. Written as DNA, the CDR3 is TGTGCCAGCAGTTTAGGGTCCTACGAGCAGTACTTC. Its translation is CASSLGSYEQYF.

CDR3 protein: CASSLGSYGRNEQYF. CDR3 DNA: TGTGCCAGCAGCTTAGGTTCCTATGGGAGGAACGAGCAGTACTTC. The rearrangement links TRBV7-2 to TRBJ2-7; D perhaps matches TRBD2 (6 bases). V was cut by 1 base and J by 5 bases, with 15 bases left in between. CDR1 and CDR2 (germline): SGHTA, FQGNSA. This CDR3 is 15 amino acids long.

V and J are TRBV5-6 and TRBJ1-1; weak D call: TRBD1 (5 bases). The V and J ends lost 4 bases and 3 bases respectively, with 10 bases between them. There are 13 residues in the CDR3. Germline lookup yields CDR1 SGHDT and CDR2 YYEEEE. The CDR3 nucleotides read TGTGCCAGCAGCCGGGACCTTTACACTGAAGCTTTCTTT. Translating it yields CASSRDLYTEAFF.

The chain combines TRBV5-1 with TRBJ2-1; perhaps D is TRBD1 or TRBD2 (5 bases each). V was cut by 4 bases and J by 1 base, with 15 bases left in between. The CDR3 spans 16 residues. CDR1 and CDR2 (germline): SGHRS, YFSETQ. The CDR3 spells CASSLIPGRSYNEQFF. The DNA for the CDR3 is TGCGCCAGCAGCCTCATTCCGGGACGGTCCTACAATGAGCAGTTCTTC.

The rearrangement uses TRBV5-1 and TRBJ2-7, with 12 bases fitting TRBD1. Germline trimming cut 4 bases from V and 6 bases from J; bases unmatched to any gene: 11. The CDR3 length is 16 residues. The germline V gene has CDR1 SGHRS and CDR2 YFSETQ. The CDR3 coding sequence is TGCGCCAGCAGCGCTAATCCGGGACAGGGGGCGGCCGAGCAGTACTTC. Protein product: CASSANPGQGAAEQYF. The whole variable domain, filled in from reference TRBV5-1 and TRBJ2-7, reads KAGVTQTPRYLIKTRGQQVTLSCSPISGHRSVSWYQQTPGQGLQFLFEYFSETQRNKGNFPGRFSGRQFSNSRSEMNVSTLELGDSALYLCASSANPGQGAAEQYFGPGTRLTVT.

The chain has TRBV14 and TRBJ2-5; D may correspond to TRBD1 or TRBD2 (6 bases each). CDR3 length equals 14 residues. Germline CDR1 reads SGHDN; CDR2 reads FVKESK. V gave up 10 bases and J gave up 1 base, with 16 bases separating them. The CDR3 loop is CATSRGGGQETQYF. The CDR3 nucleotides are TGTGCCACCTCCCGCGGAGGGGGCCAAGAGACCCAGTACTTC.

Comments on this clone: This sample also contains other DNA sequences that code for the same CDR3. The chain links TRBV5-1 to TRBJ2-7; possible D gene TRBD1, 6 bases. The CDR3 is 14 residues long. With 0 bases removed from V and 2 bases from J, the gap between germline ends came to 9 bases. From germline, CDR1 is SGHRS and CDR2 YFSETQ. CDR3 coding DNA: TGCGCCAGCAGCTTGGTGGGACAAGCCTACGAGCAGTACTTC. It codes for CASSLVGQAYEQYF.

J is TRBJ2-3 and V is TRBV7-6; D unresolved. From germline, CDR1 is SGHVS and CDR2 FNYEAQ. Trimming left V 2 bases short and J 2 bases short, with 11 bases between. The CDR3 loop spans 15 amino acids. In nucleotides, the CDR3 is TGTGCCAGCAGCTTACTTCCAAGAAACACAGATACGCAGTATTTT. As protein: CASSLLPRNTDTQYF.

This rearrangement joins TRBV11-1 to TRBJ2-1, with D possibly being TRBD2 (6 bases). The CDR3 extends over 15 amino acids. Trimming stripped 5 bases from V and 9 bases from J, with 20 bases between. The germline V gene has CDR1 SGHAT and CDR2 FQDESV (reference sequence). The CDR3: CASSPGGAEGVEQFF. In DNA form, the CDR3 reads TGTGCCAGCAGCCCCGGCGGGGCCGAAGGGGTTGAGCAGTTCTTC.

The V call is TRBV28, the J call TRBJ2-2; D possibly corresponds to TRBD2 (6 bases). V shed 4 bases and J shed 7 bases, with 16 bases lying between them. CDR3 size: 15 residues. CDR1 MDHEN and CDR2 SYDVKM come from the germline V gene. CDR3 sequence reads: CASSSLNGGNGELFF. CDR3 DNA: TGTGCCAGCAGTTCCTTAAACGGGGGAAACGGGGAGCTGTTTTTT.

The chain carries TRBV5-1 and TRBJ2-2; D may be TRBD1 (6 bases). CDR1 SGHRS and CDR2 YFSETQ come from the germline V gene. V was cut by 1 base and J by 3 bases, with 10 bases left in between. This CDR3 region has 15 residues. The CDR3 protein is CASSLTGYYTGELFF. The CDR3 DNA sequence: TGCGCCAGCAGCTTGACAGGGTACTACACCGGGGAGCTGTTTTTT.

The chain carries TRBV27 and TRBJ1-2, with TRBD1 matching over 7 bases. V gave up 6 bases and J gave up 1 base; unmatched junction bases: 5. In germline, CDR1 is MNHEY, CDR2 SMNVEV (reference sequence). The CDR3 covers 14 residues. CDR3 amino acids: CASRKTGINYGYTF. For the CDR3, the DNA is TGTGCCAGCAGGAAGACAGGGATTAACTATGGCTACACCTTC.

CDR3 loop: CASSEGPLTYNEQFF. CDR3 DNA: TGTGCCAGCAGCGAGGGACCGTTAACCTACAATGAGCAGTTCTTC. This chain links TRBV2 with TRBJ2-1; D may correspond to TRBD1 or TRBD2 (5 bases each). V was shortened by 6 bases and J by 2 bases, with 14 bases between the two germline ends. Germline V gene lookup returns CDR1 SNHLY and CDR2 FYNNEI. The CDR3 sequence is 15 residues long. Looking up the rest from reference TRBV2 and TRBJ2-1 gives the full variable domain: EPEVTQTPSHQVTQMGQEVILRCVPISNHLYFYWYRQILGQKVEFLVSFYNNEISEKSEIFDDQFSVERPDGSNFTLKIRSTKLEDSAMYFCASSEGPLTYNEQFFGPGTRLTVL.

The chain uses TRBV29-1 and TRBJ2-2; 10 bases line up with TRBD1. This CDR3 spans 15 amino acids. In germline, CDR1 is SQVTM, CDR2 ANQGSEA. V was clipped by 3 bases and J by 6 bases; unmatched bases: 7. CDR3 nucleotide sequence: TGCAGCGTTGAGACCGACAGGGGGCAAGCCGGGGAGCTGTTTTTT. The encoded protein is CSVETDRGQAGELFF.

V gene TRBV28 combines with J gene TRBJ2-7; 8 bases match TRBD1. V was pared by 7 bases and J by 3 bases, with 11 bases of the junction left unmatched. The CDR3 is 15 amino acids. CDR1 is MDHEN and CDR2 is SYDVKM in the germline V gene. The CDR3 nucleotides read TGTGCCAGCACTCCCTCCGGGACAGGCTACTACGAGCAGTACTTC. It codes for CASTPSGTGYYEQYF.

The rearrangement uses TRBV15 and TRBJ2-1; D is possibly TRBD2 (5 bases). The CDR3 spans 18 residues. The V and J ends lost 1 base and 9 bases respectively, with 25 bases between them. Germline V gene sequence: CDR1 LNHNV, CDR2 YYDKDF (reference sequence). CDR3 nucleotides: TGTGCCACCAGCAGAGGGTCAAAAAGAGAGGGCCATTTAAGTGAGCAGTTCTTC. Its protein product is CATSRGSKREGHLSEQFF.

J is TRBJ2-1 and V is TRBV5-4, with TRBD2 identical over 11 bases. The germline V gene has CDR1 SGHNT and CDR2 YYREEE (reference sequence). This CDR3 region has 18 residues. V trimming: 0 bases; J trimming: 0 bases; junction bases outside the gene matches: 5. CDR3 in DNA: TGTGCCAGCAGCTTGGCTGGACTAGCGGGCCGCTCCTACAATGAGCAGTTCTTC. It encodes CASSLAGLAGRSYNEQFF.

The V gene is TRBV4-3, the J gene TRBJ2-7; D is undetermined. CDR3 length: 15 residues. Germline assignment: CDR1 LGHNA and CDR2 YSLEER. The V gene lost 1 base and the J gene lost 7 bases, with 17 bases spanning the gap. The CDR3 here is CASSQGLDGLREQYF. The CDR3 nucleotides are TGCGCCAGCAGCCAAGGACTGGATGGTTTACGTGAGCAGTACTTC.